The 27 T cell receptor beta chains given below trace back to one sample, sequenced in a study of T cells expressing NK-cell markers. TCRdb derives one entry per CDR3 protein from the 5' RACE reads, leaving out DNA. Its table records hundreds of thousands of distinct CDR3 sequences. What was sequenced was blood T cells: a sorted CD56 or NKG2C T cell subset, CD4+ or CD8+ T cells, or bulk PBMC T cells (not recorded which). The receptors originated from a man aged 18-30 years in good health.

This chain links TRBV29-1 with TRBJ2-1; TCRdb outputs TRBD1, but without DNA this stays unchecked. CDR1 SQVTM and CDR2 ANQGSEA come from the germline V gene. The CDR3 extends over 14 amino acids. CDR3 protein: CSASGTGTYNEQFF.

Here the CDR3 reads CASSPTADTQYF. V usage is TRBV28 and J usage is TRBJ2-3. This CDR3 comprises 12 residues. CDR1 MDHEN and CDR2 SYDVKM come from the germline V gene.

The chain employs TRBV6-5 and TRBJ1-5; TCRdb proposes TRBD1, but this gene call is untestable without DNA. Germline CDR1 MNHEY, CDR2 SVGAGI. This CDR3 region has 15 residues. This CDR3 is CASSSIGTDNQPQHF.

The chain carries TRBV6-1 and TRBJ1-4; without DNA, the TCRdb call of TRBD1 cannot be checked. Germline CDR1 and CDR2: MNHNS and SASEGT. The CDR3 is 19 amino acids. CDR3: CASSFTAQGVVSKNEKLFF.

The chain has TRBV20-1 and TRBJ2-7; TCRdb selects TRBD1, and the lack of DNA leaves this call unchecked. Germline values: CDR1 DFQATT, CDR2 SNEGSKA (reference sequence). There are 13 residues in the CDR3. The CDR3: CSAGGQAAYEQYF.

The chain recombines TRBV7-3 with TRBJ2-3; TCRdb gives TRBD2 as the D gene, but with no DNA this cannot be confirmed. Per germline, CDR1 SGHTA and CDR2 FQGTGA. The CDR3 totals 16 residues. CDR3 region: CASSLTLAGETDTQYF.

This chain connects TRBV7-8 to TRBJ2-1. CDR1 and CDR2 (germline): SGHVS, FQNEAQ. The CDR3 totals 13 residues. CDR3 sequence reads: CASSADRNNEQFF.

The V gene is TRBV12-5, the J gene TRBJ1-1. From germline, CDR1 is LGHNT and CDR2 FRNRAP. CDR3 length: 13 residues. The CDR3 loop is CASGSGQATEAFF. Combining the CDR3 with reference TRBV12-5 and TRBJ1-1 gives the whole variable domain DARVTQTPRHKVTEMGQEVTMRCQPILGHNTVFWYRQTMMQGLELLAYFRNRAPLDDSGMPKDRFSAEMPDATLATLKIQPSEPRDSAVYFCASGSGQATEAFFGQGTRLTVV.

This chain links TRBV27 with TRBJ2-1; TCRdb's D call of TRBD2 is untestable without DNA. The germline CDR1 and CDR2 sequences are MNHEY and SMNVEV (reference sequence). The CDR3 spans 15 residues. CDR3 protein: CASTPLGGGRDEQFF.

The chain joins TRBV29-1 to TRBJ2-1. The CDR3 runs to 12 residues. Germline V lookup: CDR1 SQVTM, CDR2 ANQGSEA. The CDR3 here is CSVEDFRDEQFF.

The chain has TRBV12-3 or TRBV12-4 and TRBJ2-3; lacking DNA, the TRBD1 call made by TCRdb goes unchecked. The CDR3 runs 14 residues. The CDR3 sequence: CASSGGTRTDTQYF.

The CDR3 loop reads CASRISGSTDTQYF. The genes are TRBV6-1 and TRBJ2-3; TCRdb lists TRBD2, though no DNA is available to test this call. Germline-derived CDR1 and CDR2 are MNHNS and SASEGT. CDR3 length: 14 residues.

V usage is TRBV4-1 and J usage is TRBJ2-5; TCRdb gives TRBD2 as the D gene, but with no DNA this cannot be confirmed. The length of the CDR3 is 18 residues. Per germline, CDR1 MGHRA and CDR2 YSYEKL. The CDR3: CASSQPTSGRRLGETQYF.

The genes are TRBV4-1 and TRBJ1-6. CDR1 is MGHRA and CDR2 is YSYEKL in the germline V gene. CDR3 length: 17 residues. CDR3 in amino acids: CASSQDRRGQNDSPLHF.

The J gene is TRBJ2-1, the V gene TRBV6-1; the TRBD2 assignment by TCRdb is unverifiable without DNA. CDR1 MNHNS and CDR2 SASEGT come from the germline V gene. CDR3 length: 15 residues. CDR3: CASRKTSGGYNEQFF.

The CDR3 region is CASSSGAGGTQYF. The chain employs TRBV7-3 and TRBJ2-3; as DNA is missing, the TRBD1 call by TCRdb cannot be tested. This CDR3 has 13 amino acids. Per germline, CDR1 SGHTA and CDR2 FQGTGA.

This sequence joins TRBV20-1 and TRBJ2-2; without DNA, the TCRdb call of TRBD1 cannot be checked. The germline V gene has CDR1 DFQATT and CDR2 SNEGSKA (reference sequence). This CDR3 region has 17 residues. CDR3 region: CSARVWGKGTYTGELFF.

The chain recombines TRBV29-1 with TRBJ2-3; TCRdb's D call of TRBD1 is untestable without DNA. The CDR3 runs to 14 residues. Germline lookup yields CDR1 SQVTM and CDR2 ANQGSEA. CDR3 sequence reads: CSVAGGLFTDTQYF.

V gene TRBV3-1 combines with J gene TRBJ1-2; TCRdb returns TRBD1, unconfirmable since there is no DNA. In germline, CDR1 is LGHDT, CDR2 YNNKEL (reference sequence). The CDR3 runs 13 residues. CDR3 sequence reads: CASSQGQGDAYTF.

This chain connects TRBV29-1 to TRBJ1-1. There are 13 residues in the CDR3. CDR1 SQVTM and CDR2 ANQGSEA come from the germline V gene. Here the CDR3 reads CSVSGVLNTEAFF. Looking up the rest from reference TRBV29-1 and TRBJ1-1 gives the full variable domain: SAVISQKPSRDICQRGTSLTIQCQVDSQVTMMFWYRQQPGQSLTLIATANQGSEATYESGFVIDKFPISRPNLTFSTLTVSNMSPEDSSIYLCSVSGVLNTEAFFGQGTRLTVV.

The rearrangement links TRBV20-1 to TRBJ2-1; the D call from TCRdb, TRBD2, cannot be confirmed without DNA. From germline, CDR1 is DFQATT and CDR2 SNEGSKA (reference sequence). The CDR3 contains 16 residues. CDR3 loop: CSARDLVGTSSREQFF.

This chain connects TRBV24-1 to TRBJ2-6; TCRdb proposes TRBD2, but this gene call is untestable without DNA. The CDR3 runs 16 residues. Looked up from germline, CDR1 is KGHDR and CDR2 is SFDVKD. The CDR3 sequence is CATSDSARSGANVLTF.

V and J are TRBV7-2 and TRBJ2-7; the TCRdb call, TRBD1, lacks DNA for checking. The CDR3 is 13 amino acids. Germline V lookup: CDR1 SGHTA, CDR2 FQGNSA. CDR3 residues: CASSLAPGREQYF. The full variable domain, in which reference TRBV7-2 and TRBJ2-7 provide the parts outside the CDR3, is GAGVSQSPSNKVTEKGKDVELRCDPISGHTALYWYRQSLGQGLEFLIYFQGNSAPDKSGLPSDRFSAERTGGSVSTLTIQRTQQEDSAVYLCASSLAPGREQYFGPGTRLTVT.

The V and J genes are TRBV5-1 and TRBJ2-5. The CDR3 runs 15 residues. Germline CDR1 reads SGHRS; CDR2 reads YFSETQ. CDR3 amino acids: CASSLDPILGASQYF.

V is TRBV20-1 and J is TRBJ2-1; TCRdb's assignment of TRBD2 cannot be checked, as there is no DNA. CDR3 length equals 15 residues. The germline V gene has CDR1 DFQATT and CDR2 SNEGSKA (reference sequence). CDR3 sequence reads: CSALTGLAGGNEQFF.

The chain combines TRBV7-8 with TRBJ2-3; the D gene TCRdb calls, TRBD2, cannot be checked with no DNA. The CDR3 consists of 18 residues. Germline-derived CDR1 and CDR2 are SGHVS and FQNEAQ. The CDR3 loop reads CASSADIGLVFSTDTQYF.

This chain joins TRBV20-1 and TRBJ2-1. CDR3 length: 13 amino acids. Germline CDR1 and CDR2: DFQATT and SNEGSKA (reference sequence). CDR3 region: CSARAPPSDEQFF.